This T cell receptor beta chain was identified in a study of shared clonotypes between healthy human individuals. Study outcomes and limitations: Rarefaction showed that sequencing of sorted subsets was incomplete (despite large depth).

Terminally differentiated effector memory CD45RA+ cells were excluded from the naive CD8 cells, which were CD45RO-negative and positively selected for CCR7. Recent acute infections and vaccinations were absent in the healthy HIV-negative adult donors. On this clone: Its antigen is currently unknown.

Using immunoSEQ multiplex PCR, the repertoire was profiled, and TCRdb retains in-frame clones only, with some absent. The table records around 2,000,000 clones, roughly 95% of them present only once. The specimen was naive CD8+ T cells sorted from blood. The source is a young man in good health.

The CDR3 coding sequence is TGTGCCAGCAGTGAAGCGCTCACAGGGAACTACGAGCAGTACTTC. Translating gives CASSEALTGNYEQYF. The chain couples TRBV6-1 to TRBJ2-7; perhaps TRBD1 as D (6 bases). Trimming removed 0 bases from V and 3 bases from J, with 12 bases in between. The CDR3 loop spans 15 amino acids. Germline assignment: CDR1 MNHNS and CDR2 SASEGT.